Listed here are 30 T cell receptor beta chains from one sample, sequenced in a study of beta chain features in type 1 diabetes (dated by TCRdb to 2017 to 2018). Overall results and qualifications from the work: A moderate but significant shortening of TCRB CDR3 length was observed in type 1 diabetes patients in all four CD4+ subsets.

The receptor library was made with the immunoSEQ multiplex PCR assay. All of the isolated RNA was reverse transcribed with the High Capacity cDNA Reverse Transcription Kit, so expressed TCRB transcripts were sequenced. The immuneACCESS repertoire file appears here via TCRdb, limited to in-frame rearrangements. These files lack a portion of the clones; in checked studies, under half of the deficit traces to unresolved V genes, and the cause of the others is not known. The sample table shows some 640,000 clones, and roughly 13% are seen once. The ten largest clones add up to less than 0.04% of the sample. Antigens for these TCRs are unknown. The sequencing input was naive CD4+ T cells from blood. This specimen's cell subset or site label, per the study, means: true naive CD4+ T cells. All receptors derive from a young man with type 1 diabetes.

This clone was seen more than once but under ten times. This chain joins TRBV28 and TRBJ1-2, with a weak D call TRBD1 (6 bases). CDR1 is MDHEN and CDR2 is SYDVKM in the germline V gene. V dropped 8 bases and J dropped 4 bases, with 23 bases sitting between them. This CDR3 has 16 amino acids. The CDR3 reads CASGVSRGAYSYGYTF. For the CDR3, the DNA is TGTGCCAGCGGAGTTTCGCGGGGGGCCTACTCCTATGGCTACACCTTC.

In this sample, this clone turned up a few times. The chain has TRBV30 and TRBJ2-2; D is perhaps TRBD1 (6 bases). Germline CDR1 is GTSNPN and CDR2 is SVGIG (reference sequence). V shed 3 bases and J shed 1 base, with 15 bases lying between them. CDR3 length: 16 amino acids. CDR3 amino acids: CAWSLNPRGNTGELFF. CDR3 sequence (DNA): TGTGCCTGGAGCCTAAACCCCAGGGGGAACACCGGGGAGCTGTTTTTT.

The gene calls are TRBV4-2 and TRBJ2-3; the match to TRBD2 covers 8 bases. Trimming removed 4 bases from V and 2 bases from J; junction bases left unmatched: 11. This CDR3 has 17 amino acids. CDR1 is LGHNA and CDR2 is YNFKEQ in the germline V gene. The chain's CDR3 is CASSPLVLAEITDTQYF. The CDR3 DNA follows: TGTGCCAGCAGCCCCTTAGTACTAGCGGAGATCACAGATACGCAGTATTTT.

The chain carries TRBV5-1 and TRBJ2-3; 8 bases are a match to TRBD1. CDR3 size: 16 residues. V lost 4 bases and J lost 7; bases outside the gene matches: 14. The germline gives CDR1 SGHRS, CDR2 YFSETQ. The CDR3 loop is CASSPVPGTGGHTQYF. Written as DNA, the CDR3 is TGCGCCAGCAGCCCGGTTCCAGGGACAGGCGGCCATACGCAGTATTTT.

In regard to this clone: Other DNA variants within this sample encode the same CDR3. The chain is built from TRBV30 and TRBJ1-5; D remains unclear. The CDR3 loop spans 13 amino acids. Per germline, CDR1 GTSNPN and CDR2 SVGIG (reference sequence). V was trimmed by 2 bases and J by 0 bases, leaving 5 bases between them. CDR3 region: CAWSRDSNQPQHF. DNA for the CDR3: TGTGCCTGGAGTCGGGATAGCAATCAGCCCCAGCATTTT.

This clone occurred a few times. The chain combines TRBV7-2 with TRBJ1-4; 8 bases are a match to TRBD1. The V segment lost 5 bases and the J segment 8 bases; nucleotides outside the gene matches: 7. Germline loops: CDR1 SGHTA, CDR2 FQGNSA. The CDR3 consists of 14 residues. The CDR3 region is CASSRTGMGEKLFF. In nucleotides, the CDR3 is TGTGCCAGCAGCCGGACAGGGATGGGGGAAAAACTGTTTTTT.

This clone has more than one count but fewer than ten. V gene TRBV6-5 combines with J gene TRBJ1-4; possible D gene TRBD1, 6 bases. The CDR3 is 13 amino acids. Germline CDR1 is MNHEY and CDR2 is SVGAGI. V was trimmed by 4 bases and J by 8 bases, leaving 11 bases between them. The CDR3 DNA reads as TGTGCCAGCAGTTGGGCAGGGGACGAAAAACTGTTTTTT. It is translated as CASSWAGDEKLFF.

Regarding this clone: This same CDR3 is encoded by further DNA sequences in the sample. The rearrangement joins TRBV10-3 to TRBJ1-5; D is uncertain. In germline, CDR1 is ENHRY, CDR2 SYGVKD. CDR3 length: 12 residues. The germline V and J ends were trimmed by 0 bases and 3 bases, with 0 bases remaining between them. DNA of the CDR3: TGTGCCATCAGTGAGTCCAATCAGCCCCAGCATTTT. Amino acid sequence: CAISESNQPQHF.

This clone occurred a few times. The CDR3 DNA follows: TGTGCCAGCACGCAGGGGCTGAACCAAGAGACCCAGTACTTC. It translates to CASTQGLNQETQYF. The gene calls are TRBV2 and TRBJ2-5; tentative D call: TRBD1 (6 bases). CDR3 size: 14 residues. Trimming took off 7 bases at V and 0 bases at J, with 12 bases between the two ends. Germline loops: CDR1 SNHLY, CDR2 FYNNEI.

This clone was seen more than once but under ten times. V usage is TRBV6-1 and J usage is TRBJ2-7; maybe TRBD2 (5 bases). CDR1 and CDR2 (germline): MNHNS, SASEGT. The CDR3 has 13 amino acids. Trimming removed 11 bases from V and 2 bases from J, with 16 bases in between. The CDR3, as DNA: TGTGCCCGGGGAGAACTCCCGGCCTACGAGCAGTACTTC. Translated: CARGELPAYEQYF.

This clone was picked up a small number of times. The rearrangement links TRBV19 to TRBJ2-1; 8 bases line up with TRBD2. The CDR3 loop spans 15 amino acids. Germline V gene data show CDR1 as LNHDA and CDR2 as SQIVND (reference sequence). Trimming at V came to 8 bases and at J to 8 bases, leaving 14 bases not matched to a gene. DNA for the CDR3: TGTGCCAGTCGGTTAAGGACTAGCTCCATCTATGAGCAGTTCTTC. Translation: CASRLRTSSIYEQFF.

The chain employs TRBV6-6 and TRBJ2-5; 9 nucleotides match TRBD2. This CDR3 spans 16 amino acids. J gave up 5 bases and V 5 bases, and 12 bases lay outside the gene matches. Per germline, CDR1 MNHNY and CDR2 SVGAGI (reference sequence). The CDR3 loop reads CASSHRLAVTMETQYF. The CDR3 nucleotides read TGTGCCAGCAGTCACCGACTAGCGGTAACGATGGAGACCCAGTACTTC.

The V gene is TRBV11-1, the J gene TRBJ2-3; TRBD2 agrees at 9 bases. CDR3 size: 16 residues. Germline-derived CDR1 and CDR2 are SGHAT and FQDESV (reference sequence). The V and J ends lost 5 bases and 0 bases, in that order; junction bases with no gene match: 6. CDR3 DNA: TGTGCCAGCAGCCCCCTAGCGGGGAGGAGCACAGATACGCAGTATTTT. Its translation is CASSPLAGRSTDTQYF.

The CDR3 protein is CASSLVIGRGHSPLHF. The CDR3 DNA sequence: TGTGCCAGCAGCTTAGTTATCGGCAGGGGACATTCACCCCTCCACTTT. The J gene is TRBJ1-6, the V gene TRBV7-8, with D possibly TRBD1 on 6 matching bases. The CDR3 has 16 residues. Germline CDR1 SGHVS, CDR2 FQNEAQ. V was pared by 1 base and J by 8 bases, with 15 bases between.

The V gene is TRBV28, the J gene TRBJ2-7; weak D call: TRBD2 (5 bases). Deletions cut 7 bases from V and 1 base from J, with 11 bases between. Germline-derived CDR1 and CDR2 are MDHEN and SYDVKM. The CDR3 extends over 13 amino acids. CDR3 protein: CASTWGVSYEQYF. The CDR3 region has the DNA TGTGCCAGCACCTGGGGAGTATCCTACGAGCAGTACTTC.

A few counts support this clone. The chain links TRBV9 to TRBJ2-2; D may be TRBD2 (6 bases). The CDR3 has 18 amino acids. Trimming cost V 2 bases and J 6 bases, with 23 bases left between them. The germline gives CDR1 SGDLS, CDR2 YYNGEE. The chain's CDR3 is CASSVTLGGTGGSGELFF. The CDR3 region has the DNA TGTGCCAGCAGCGTGACCCTCGGAGGGACCGGTGGATCCGGGGAGCTGTTTTTT.

This clone was recorded a few times. The V and J genes are TRBV27 and TRBJ2-4, with 10 positions matching TRBD1. Germline values: CDR1 MNHEY, CDR2 SMNVEV (reference sequence). The CDR3 is 15 residues long. The V and J ends lost 7 bases and 2 bases, in that order; junction bases with no gene match: 5. The CDR3 reads CASTRTGGTKNIQYF. The CDR3 bases are TGTGCCAGCACCAGGACAGGGGGGACCAAAAACATTCAGTACTTC.

The chain couples TRBV4-1 to TRBJ2-7; D uncertain. The CDR3 has 13 residues. CDR1 is MGHRA and CDR2 is YSYEKL in the germline V gene. V lost 0 bases to trimming and J lost 3 bases, with 6 bases between them. The CDR3 DNA is TGCGCCAGCAGCCAAGAGTACCTCTACGAGCAGTACTTC. Encoded protein: CASSQEYLYEQYF.

This clone was picked up a small number of times. The chain combines TRBV6-5 with TRBJ2-5; 12 nucleotides match TRBD2. CDR1 and CDR2 (germline): MNHEY, SVGAGI. V lost 7 bases and J lost 5; bases outside the gene matches: 2. The CDR3 has 13 residues. The CDR3 here is CASTLAGGETQYF. Here the CDR3 DNA reads TGTGCCAGCACACTAGCGGGAGGCGAGACCCAGTACTTC.

This clone was detected only a few times. The CDR3 loop is CAIRELSTDTQYF. The CDR3 coding sequence is TGTGCCATCAGGGAATTAAGCACAGATACGCAGTATTTT. V is TRBV10-3 and J is TRBJ2-3; D gene uncertain. The CDR3 sequence is 13 residues long. Trimming took 6 bases from V and 0 from J, leaving 7 bases between them. Germline-derived CDR1 and CDR2 are ENHRY and SYGVKD.

This clone was observed a few times. The CDR3 DNA follows: TGTGCCTGGATGAACAGACTCAACACTGAAGCTTTCTTT. Translation: CAWMNRLNTEAFF. V usage is TRBV30 and J usage is TRBJ1-1; D remains ambiguous. V was clipped by 4 bases and J by 2 bases, with 11 bases between them. CDR3 size: 13 residues. CDR1 and CDR2 from the germline V gene are GTSNPN and SVGIG (reference sequence).

Only a few counts were recorded for this clone. The chain combines TRBV2 with TRBJ1-2; D not certain. Germline loops: CDR1 SNHLY, CDR2 FYNNEI. V was cut by 3 bases and J by 7 bases, with 15 bases left in between. CDR3 length equals 14 residues. The CDR3 sequence: CASSEAPLPGGYTF. CDR3 nucleotide sequence: TGTGCCAGCAGTGAGGCCCCCCTCCCCGGTGGCTACACCTTC.

This clone was counted a few times. The rearrangement joins TRBV7-2 to TRBJ1-2; D remains unclear. Germline V gene sequence: CDR1 SGHTA, CDR2 FQGNSA. CDR3 size: 13 residues. Trimming cost V 5 bases and J 8 bases, with 15 bases left between them. CDR3 bases: TGTGCCAGCAGCCCTTCTCGAGCTATCGGCTACACCTTC. Residues: CASSPSRAIGYTF.

The chain couples TRBV30 to TRBJ2-2; possible D gene TRBD2, 5 bases. V lost 3 bases to trimming and J lost 3 bases, with 11 bases between them. There are 14 residues in the CDR3. The germline V gene has CDR1 GTSNPN and CDR2 SVGIG (reference sequence). The CDR3 region is CAWRQRMDTGELFF. The CDR3, as DNA: TGTGCCTGGAGGCAGCGGATGGACACCGGGGAGCTGTTTTTT.

The V call is TRBV18, the J call TRBJ1-5; 7 bases map to TRBD1. Germline V gene data show CDR1 as KGHSH and CDR2 as LQKENI. CDR3 length: 15 residues. With 4 bases clipped from V and 6 bases from J, the junction kept 9 bases outside the gene matches. CDR3 bases: TGTGCCAGCTCACTTGAGACAGGGTCTCGTCAGCCCCAGCATTTT. It is translated as CASSLETGSRQPQHF.

The chain employs TRBV2 and TRBJ2-3; D uncertain. Per germline, CDR1 SNHLY and CDR2 FYNNEI. With 8 bases removed from V and 11 bases from J, the gap between germline ends came to 11 bases. The CDR3 spans 10 residues. CDR3 loop: CASLITRQYF. The CDR3 DNA is TGTGCCAGCCTTATTACGAGGCAGTATTTT.

This clone was observed a few times. The chain couples TRBV2 to TRBJ2-1; no firm D call. Deletions cut 7 bases from V and 8 bases from J, with 12 bases between. Germline-derived CDR1 and CDR2 are SNHLY and FYNNEI. There are 12 residues in the CDR3. The CDR3 region has the DNA TGTGCCAGCAACCCATTCATGGATGAGCAGTTCTTC. Its translation is CASNPFMDEQFF.

V gene TRBV29-1 combines with J gene TRBJ2-3; D might be TRBD2 (6 bases). Germline V CDR1 and CDR2: SQVTM, ANQGSEA. The CDR3 covers 14 residues. The V and J ends lost 4 bases and 4 bases respectively, with 15 bases between them. The DNA of the CDR3 is TGCAGCGTTGGGGTTACGGGCGGGGCAGATACGCAGTATTTT. Its translation is CSVGVTGGADTQYF.

This clone was detected only a few times. The chain employs TRBV10-3 and TRBJ2-5; D remains ambiguous. V was shortened by 8 bases and J by 4 bases, with 11 bases between the two germline ends. Germline loops: CDR1 ENHRY, CDR2 SYGVKD. CDR3 size: 12 residues. DNA of the CDR3: TGTGCCATCTTTGATTACGCAGAGACCCAGTACTTC. Its translation: CAIFDYAETQYF.

This clone occurred a few times. The J gene is TRBJ2-1, the V gene TRBV7-9; a possible D gene is TRBD1 (7 bases). V lost 1 base and J lost 9, with 10 bases in between. This CDR3 has 13 residues. Germline V gives CDR1 SEHNR, CDR2 FQNEAQ (reference sequence). In DNA form, the CDR3 reads TGTGCCAGCAGCTTAGGACAGGGAGGTGAGCAGTTCTTC. Translating gives CASSLGQGGEQFF.